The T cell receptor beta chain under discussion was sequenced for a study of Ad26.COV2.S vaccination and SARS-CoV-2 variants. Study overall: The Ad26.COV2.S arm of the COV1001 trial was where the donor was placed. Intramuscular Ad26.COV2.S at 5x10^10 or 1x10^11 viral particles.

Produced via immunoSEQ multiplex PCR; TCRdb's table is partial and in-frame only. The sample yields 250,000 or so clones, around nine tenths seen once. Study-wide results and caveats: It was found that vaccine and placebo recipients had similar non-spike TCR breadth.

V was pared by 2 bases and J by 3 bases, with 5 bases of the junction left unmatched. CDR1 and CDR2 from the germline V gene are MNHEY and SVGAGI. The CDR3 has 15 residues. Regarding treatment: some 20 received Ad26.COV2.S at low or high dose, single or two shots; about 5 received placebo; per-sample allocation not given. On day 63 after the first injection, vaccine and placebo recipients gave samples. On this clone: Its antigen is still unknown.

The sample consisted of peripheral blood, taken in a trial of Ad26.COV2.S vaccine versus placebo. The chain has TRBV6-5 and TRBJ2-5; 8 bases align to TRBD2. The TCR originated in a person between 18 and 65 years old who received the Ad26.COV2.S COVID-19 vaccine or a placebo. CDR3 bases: TGTGCCAGCAGTTACGGTTATAGCGGGAAAGAGACCCAGTACTTC. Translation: CASSYGYSGKETQYF.